The rows below give T cell receptor beta chains drawn from one sample of a study of blood T cell repertoires in COVID-19. The protocol was immunoSEQ multiplex PCR, while the TCRdb copy is restricted to in-frame clones and leaves out a portion. The table has 45,000 or so clones, under 85% seen once. The sequencing sample was made of peripheral blood. The receptors stem from a man aged 80 or over in a cohort sampled during active COVID-19. Both conserved end residues are part of each CDR3. The D gene is left open where the match is weak. Not all rows give a size; the values are once, few, many and, for expanded clones, a class.

abundance: NA
d_gene: NA
v_gene: TRBV5-4
j_gene: TRBJ2-7
CDR3nt: TGTGCCAGCAGCTTACACAGCAAGACCTACGAGCAGTACTTC
CDR3aa: CASSLHSKTYEQYF

abundance: NA
d_gene: TRBD2
v_gene: TRBV27
j_gene: TRBJ2-7
CDR3nt: TGTGCCAGCAGTTTATCTCGCGGGAGCTCCTACGAGCAGTACTTC
CDR3aa: CASSLSRGSSYEQYF

abundance: NA
d_gene: TRBD2
v_gene: TRBV5-8
j_gene: TRBJ2-4
CDR3nt: TGTGCCAGCAGCTTGGTAGGCGGGAGTCCACCTTTAGCCAAAAACATTCAGTACTTC
CDR3aa: CASSLVGGSPPLAKNIQYF

abundance: NA
d_gene: NA
v_gene: TRBV3-1/TRBV3-2
j_gene: TRBJ2-1
CDR3nt: TGTGCCAGCAGGACGGGGTTGATAGCGGATTACAATGAGCAGTTCTTC
CDR3aa: CASRTGLIADYNEQFF

abundance: NA
d_gene: TRBD1
v_gene: TRBV12-3/TRBV12-4
j_gene: TRBJ1-2
CDR3nt: TGTGCCAGCAACCCAGGACAGGGGAAATGCACCTTC
CDR3aa: CASNPGQGKCTF

abundance: NA
d_gene: NA
v_gene: TRBV6-6
j_gene: TRBJ1-3
CDR3nt: TGTGCCAGCAAGGTACCGGGTGTCTCTGGAAACACCATATATTTT
CDR3aa: CASKVPGVSGNTIYF

abundance: NA
d_gene: NA
v_gene: TRBV2
j_gene: TRBJ1-2
CDR3nt: TGTGCCAGCAGCCGGGGGAACTATGGCTACACCTTC
CDR3aa: CASSRGNYGYTF

abundance: NA
d_gene: NA
v_gene: TRBV19
j_gene: TRBJ2-2
CDR3nt: TGTGCCAGTACCAAGCCGAACGGGGAGCTGTTTTTT
CDR3aa: CASTKPNGELFF

abundance: NA
d_gene: TRBD1
v_gene: TRBV24-1
j_gene: TRBJ1-1
CDR3nt: TGTGCCACCAGTGCTTCCCCAAGGACAGGGAGGAACACTGAAGCTTTCTTT
CDR3aa: CATSASPRTGRNTEAFF

abundance: few
d_gene: NA
v_gene: TRBV10-2
j_gene: TRBJ1-1
CDR3nt: TGCGCCAGCAGCAGGACAGAGAACACTGAAGCTTTCTTT
CDR3aa: CASSRTENTEAFF

abundance: NA
d_gene: TRBD1
v_gene: TRBV6-5
j_gene: TRBJ1-6
CDR3nt: TGTGCCAGCGGGGAACAGGGGGCCATGGTGTCACCCCTCCACTTT
CDR3aa: CASGEQGAMVSPLHF

abundance: few
d_gene: NA
v_gene: TRBV4-1
j_gene: TRBJ1-5
CDR3nt: TGCGCCAGCAGCCAAGTCCCAGGTAGGGGCGTTCAGCCCCAGCATTTT
CDR3aa: CASSQVPGRGVQPQHF

abundance: NA
d_gene: NA
v_gene: TRBV4-1
j_gene: TRBJ1-1
CDR3nt: TGCGCCAGCAGCCAACCGGACAGTACAATGAACACTGAAGCTTTCTTT
CDR3aa: CASSQPDSTMNTEAFF

abundance: NA
d_gene: TRBD1
v_gene: TRBV4-1
j_gene: TRBJ2-3
CDR3nt: TGCGCCAGCAGCCAAGTTAGGGGGCTCACAGATACGCAGTATTTT
CDR3aa: CASSQVRGLTDTQYF

abundance: NA
d_gene: NA
v_gene: TRBV21-1
j_gene: TRBJ2-1
CDR3nt: TGTGCCAGCATCCCCCGGGACAGGGGAAATGAGCAGTTCTTC
CDR3aa: CASIPRDRGNEQFF

abundance: NA
d_gene: TRBD1
v_gene: TRBV25-1
j_gene: TRBJ1-3
CDR3nt: TGTGCCAGTCGGGACAGTATATTCTCTGGAAACACCATATATTTT
CDR3aa: CASRDSIFSGNTIYF

abundance: NA
d_gene: NA
v_gene: TRBV7-6
j_gene: TRBJ1-3
CDR3nt: TGTGCCAGCAGCGTACAGAGCTCTGGAAACACCATATATTTT
CDR3aa: CASSVQSSGNTIYF

abundance: NA
d_gene: TRBD1
v_gene: TRBV13
j_gene: TRBJ1-1
CDR3nt: TGTGCCAGCAGCACGAACCTCGGGACAGGGGCCCTGAACACTGAAGCTTTCTTT
CDR3aa: CASSTNLGTGALNTEAFF

abundance: NA
d_gene: NA
v_gene: TRBV9
j_gene: TRBJ2-3
CDR3nt: TGTGCCAGCAGCGCGGGAGCCAGAAGCACAGATACGCAGTATTTT
CDR3aa: CASSAGARSTDTQYF

abundance: NA
d_gene: NA
v_gene: TRBV5-6
j_gene: TRBJ2-7
CDR3nt: TGTGCCAGCAGCCTAGTCGAGCAGTACTTC
CDR3aa: CASSLVEQYF

abundance: NA
d_gene: NA
v_gene: TRBV7-8
j_gene: TRBJ1-4
CDR3nt: TGTGCCAGCAGCGGGTCAAGGGGCACTAATGAAAAACTGTTTTTT
CDR3aa: CASSGSRGTNEKLFF

abundance: NA
d_gene: TRBD2
v_gene: TRBV6-2/TRBV6-3
j_gene: TRBJ2-1
CDR3nt: TGTGCCAGCAGTTCCCTACCGACTAGCGGGAGGGGCTCCTACAATGAGCAGTTCTTC
CDR3aa: CASSSLPTSGRGSYNEQFF